Listed here is a single TCR beta chain. These data are taken from a study of blood T cell repertoires in COVID-19. Overall study: The origin of the acute and convalescent COVID-19 samples was the United States, Italy and Spain. Nucleic acid was either cDNA or gDNA, and it came from T cells, B-cell-depleted T cells, or PBMCs.

Germline V CDR1 and CDR2: KGHDR, SFDVKD. V trimming: 0 bases; J trimming: 8 bases; junction bases outside the gene matches: 5. The CDR3 is made up of 15 amino acids. In the authors' methods: The assay estimated nucleated cells by amplifying reference gene primers. Here immunoSEQ multiplex PCR was the method, and the copy in TCRdb shows in-frame clones only, minus some. D and trimming come from the DNA, and the V and J calls and clone size come from that table. This sample has about 200,000 clones, with around nine tenths found just once. This chain connects TRBV24-1 to TRBJ2-2; 7 bases are a match to TRBD1. Sequencing was performed on peripheral blood. This sequence originates from a woman between 40 and 50 years old who had recovered from COVID-19. Written as DNA, the CDR3 is TGTGCCACCAGTGATTTGCAACAGGGGAGAGGGGAGCTGTTTTTT. The encoded protein is CATSDLQQGRGELFF.